This T cell receptor beta chain was profiled in a study of tumor and adjacent non-tumor tissue in lung cancer. The library came from three nested PCR rounds adapted from ARM-PCR protocols. MiXCR, applied by TCRdb to the multiplex PCR reads, yields one record per CDR3 protein. This sample has 40,000 to 55,000 distinct CDR3 sequences, with 74% found just once. A note on this clonotype: The antigen is undetermined. It may be a read error: a sequence one base away is much more abundant.

Overall study results and limits: Tumor TCR diversity, when higher, was linked to shorter survival. In normal lung, the top 100 clones were significantly more dominant than in tumor. Significantly higher TCR diversity was found in tumor than normal lung.

The template was RNA from unsorted bulk tissue. The normal lung tissue was taken more than 3 cm from the tumor edge. Donors were chemotherapy-naive, newly diagnosed lung cancer surgical patients in China, August–November 2014. Specimen: distant non-tumor lung tissue. This sequence originates from a woman in her sixties or seventies with non-small cell lung cancer.

CDR3 coding DNA: TGTGCCAGCAGCTTGCGGCACACCTTTAGCTCTGGAAACGCCATATATTTT. Translation: CASSLRHTFSSGNAIYF. This chain connects TRBV5-5 to TRBJ1-3; D is ambiguous. This CDR3 spans 17 amino acids. Germline V gene lookup returns CDR1 SGHKS and CDR2 YYEKEE (reference sequence).